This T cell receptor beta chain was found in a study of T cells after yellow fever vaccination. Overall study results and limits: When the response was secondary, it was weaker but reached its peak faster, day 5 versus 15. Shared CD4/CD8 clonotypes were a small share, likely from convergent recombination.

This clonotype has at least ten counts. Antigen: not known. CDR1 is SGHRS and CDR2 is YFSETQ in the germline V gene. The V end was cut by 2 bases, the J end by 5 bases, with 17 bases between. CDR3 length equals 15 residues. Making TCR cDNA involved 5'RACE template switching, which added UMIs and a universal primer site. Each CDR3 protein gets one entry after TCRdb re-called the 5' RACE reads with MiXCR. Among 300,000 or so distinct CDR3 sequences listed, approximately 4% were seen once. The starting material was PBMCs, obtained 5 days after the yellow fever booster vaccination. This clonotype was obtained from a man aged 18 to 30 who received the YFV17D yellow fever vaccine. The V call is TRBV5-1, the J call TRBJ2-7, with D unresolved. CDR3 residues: CASSLIGRLGNEQYF. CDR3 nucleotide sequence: TGCGCCAGCAGCTTAATCGGCAGGTTGGGCAACGAGCAGTACTTC.